The text below deals with one T cell receptor beta chain. Its antigen is still unknown. The data derive from a study of PD-L1 blockade in urothelial cancer. Study-wide results and limits: Below-median pretreatment blood TCR clonality predicted better survival.

A spike-in of synthetic TCR analog templates was added to each PCR. Produced via immunoSEQ multiplex PCR; TCRdb's table is partial and in-frame only. Here the sample spans tens of thousands of clones, roughly 83% being singletons. Germline CDR1 is SGHDT and CDR2 is YYEEEE. V shed 0 bases and J 3 bases; nucleotides not matched to a gene: 4. The CDR3 spans 15 residues. As to time point: peripheral blood 6 weeks after treatment start. This receptor was identified in a man in his 70s with urothelial cancer. The specimen was PBMCs, collected around atezolizumab (anti-PD-L1) treatment. The chain links TRBV5-6 to TRBJ1-1, with 8 nucleotides matching TRBD1. The CDR3 protein is CASSLVDRADTEAFF. Written as DNA, the CDR3 is TGTGCCAGCAGCTTGGTGGACAGGGCAGACACTGAAGCTTTCTTT.